The entry below describes one T cell receptor (beta chain). Enrollment shut out patients with autoimmune disease history or systemic immunosuppression. The timepoints at which blood was sampled were baseline, cycle 4 day 1, and cycle 7 day 1. V dropped 6 bases and J dropped 3; count of bases not matched to a gene: 9. There are 17 residues in the CDR3. Germline V gene sequence: CDR1 MDHEN, CDR2 SYDVKM. This record belongs to a study of OX40 agonist ivuxolimab in advanced cancers. The overall study: Enrollees could have had prior anti-PD-1, anti-PD-L1 or anti-CTLA-4 therapy, which about 40% had received.

Here immunoSEQ multiplex PCR was the method, and the copy in TCRdb shows in-frame clones only, minus some. The sample lists around 110,000 clones, 90% occurring once. The rearrangement links TRBV28 to TRBJ2-6; 9 bases map to TRBD1. The material was CD4+ or CD8+ T cells sorted from blood, obtained in a trial of the OX40 agonist ivuxolimab. This receptor was taken from an adult with an advanced solid tumor such as melanoma, head and neck, liver or kidney cancer. CDR3 loop: CASRTDRGSFGANVLTF. The CDR3 DNA reads TGTGCCAGCAGGACCGACAGGGGGTCGTTTGGGGCCAACGTCCTGACTTTC.